The 7 T cell receptor beta chains given below trace back to one sample, sequenced in a study of blood T cell repertoires in COVID-19. Only in-frame clones appear in the TCRdb table, and some are missing; sequencing was by immunoSEQ multiplex PCR. The repertoire has hundreds of thousands of clones, 80% to 90% of them found once; the top ten carry under 2.5%. What was sequenced was PBMCs or T cells enriched from blood (not recorded which). The source of these receptors is a man younger than 45 who had recovered from COVID-19.

The chain links TRBV6-6 to TRBJ2-6; tentative D call: TRBD1 (6 bases). Germline CDR1 reads MNHNY; CDR2 reads SVGAGI (reference sequence). The length of the CDR3 is 19 residues. V shed 5 bases and J shed 0 bases, with 20 bases lying between them. The CDR3 sequence is CASSPFGQGLISGANVLTF. CDR3 bases: TGTGCCAGCAGTCCCTTTGGCCAGGGGTTAATCTCTGGGGCCAACGTCCTGACTTTC.

The chain joins TRBV7-9 to TRBJ1-5; D unclear. The germline V and J ends were trimmed by 5 bases and 0 bases, with 14 bases remaining between them. The CDR3 totals 16 residues. Germline values: CDR1 SEHNR, CDR2 FQNEAQ (reference sequence). The CDR3 nucleotides are TGTGCCAGCAGCCACCACGCCGGGGTTAGCAATCAGCCCCAGCATTTT. It specifies CASSHHAGVSNQPQHF. The full variable domain, completed using reference TRBV7-9 and TRBJ1-5, is DTGVSQNPRHKITKRGQNVTFRCDPISEHNRLYWYRQTLGQGPEFLTYFQNEAQLEKSRLLSDRFSAERPKGSFSTLEIQRTEQGDSAMYLCASSHHAGVSNQPQHFGDGTRLSIL.

The table lists this clone with a count of one. The CDR3: CASSLGSPSLAGGLGEQFF. CDR3 nucleotide sequence: TGTGCCAGCAGCTTAGGTTCCCCCTCTTTAGCGGGGGGGCTAGGTGAGCAGTTCTTC. The V call is TRBV7-9, the J call TRBJ2-1, with 11 bases matching TRBD2. The ends lost 1 base at V and 9 bases at J; junction bases unmatched: 17. The CDR3 runs to 19 residues. Germline V gene lookup returns CDR1 SEHNR and CDR2 FQNEAQ (reference sequence).

The chain uses TRBV19 and TRBJ1-5; D is unresolved. This CDR3 is 14 amino acids long. Germline CDR1 is LNHDA and CDR2 is SQIVND (reference sequence). With 3 bases removed from V and 0 bases from J, the gap between germline ends came to 6 bases. The CDR3 sequence is CASSITFSNQPQHF. The DNA of the CDR3 is TGTGCCAGTAGTATTACATTTAGCAATCAGCCCCAGCATTTT.

This chain uses TRBV3-1 (or the pseudogene TRBV3-2) with TRBJ2-7; maybe TRBD1 (5 bases). Trimming cost V 3 bases and J 2 bases, with 20 bases left between them. Germline assignment: CDR1 LGHDT and CDR2 YNNKEL (reference sequence). This CDR3 contains 17 residues. The CDR3 DNA reads TGTGCCAGCAGCCAGGTAGGGGCAAGCCCGGCAACCTACGAGCAGTACTTC. Amino acids: CASSQVGASPATYEQYF.

The chain links TRBV4-2 to TRBJ1-2; TRBD1 matches at 7 bases. Trimming cost V 2 bases and J 5 bases; bases outside gene matches: 2. From germline, CDR1 is LGHNA and CDR2 YNFKEQ. There are 13 residues in the CDR3. CDR3 DNA sequence: TGTGCCAGCAGCCAACAACAGGGGTATGGCTACACCTTC. Protein sequence: CASSQQQGYGYTF.

This clone turned up a few times. One junction end does not reproduce the germline sequence, and a read error may be involved. The chain couples TRBV18 to TRBJ1-1; no clear D. This CDR3 contains 14 residues. Germline V CDR1 and CDR2: KGHSH, LQKENI. The CDR3 sequence: CASSPPSVEDEAFF. In nucleotides, the CDR3 is TGTGCCAGCTCCCCACCTTCTGTGGAGGATGAAGCTTTCTTT.